This T cell receptor beta chain was recorded in a study of breast tumors, draining lymph nodes, adjacent tissues. Axillary draining lymph nodes of breast cancer patients supplied the node samples. This clonotype was seen many times. Its antigen is unknown. The germline V gene encodes CDR1 KGHDR and CDR2 SFDVKD. The CDR3 contains 13 residues. V lost 9 bases and J lost 3; bases outside the gene matches: 7. Points from the study as a whole: Data fit most tumor T cells coming from lymph node, expanding in tumor. Tumor T cell lymph node origin was a supported hypothesis, not proven.

A single record per CDR3 protein comes from TCRdb applying MiXCR to the multiplex PCR reads. The top ten hold 8.1% of the sample, which has about 89,000 distinct CDR3 sequences, around 29% seen once. Specimen: axillary lymph node tissue. The V and J genes are TRBV24-1 and TRBJ2-7; 7 bases are a match to TRBD1. This TCR was sampled from a female donor with breast cancer. Some clones in this sample may be carry-over from other donors' samples. The CDR3 protein is CATQAWDSYEQYF. The CDR3 DNA reads as TGTGCCACCCAGGCCTGGGACAGCTACGAGCAGTACTTC.